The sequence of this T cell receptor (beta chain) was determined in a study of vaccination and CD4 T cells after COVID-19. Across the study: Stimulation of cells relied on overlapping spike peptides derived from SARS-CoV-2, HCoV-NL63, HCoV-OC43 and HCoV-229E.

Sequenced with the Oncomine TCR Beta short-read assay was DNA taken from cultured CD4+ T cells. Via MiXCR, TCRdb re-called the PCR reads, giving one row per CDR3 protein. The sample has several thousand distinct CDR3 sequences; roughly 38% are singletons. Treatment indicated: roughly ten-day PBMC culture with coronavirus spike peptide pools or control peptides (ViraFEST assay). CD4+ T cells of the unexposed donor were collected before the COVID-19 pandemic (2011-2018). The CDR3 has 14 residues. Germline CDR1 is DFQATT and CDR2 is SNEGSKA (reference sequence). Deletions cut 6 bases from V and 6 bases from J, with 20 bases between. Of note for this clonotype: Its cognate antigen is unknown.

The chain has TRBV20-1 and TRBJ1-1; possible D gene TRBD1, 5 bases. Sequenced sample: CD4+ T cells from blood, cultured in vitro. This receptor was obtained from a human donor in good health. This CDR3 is CSAMGGATLAEAFF. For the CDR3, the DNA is TGCAGTGCGATGGGTGGGGCCACACTGGCTGAAGCTTTCTTT.